These 30 T cell receptor beta chains share one sample of origin, sequenced in a study of cytomegalovirus exposure and HLA in healthy donors. In the PCR, 60 Vbeta and 13 Jbeta primers were used. This table comes from immunoSEQ multiplex PCR, and its TCRdb copy is limited to in-frame clones, with some not included. The sample has a few hundred thousand clones; around 77% are singletons. The sample was PBMCs. All receptors derive from a woman younger than 45 in good health and CMV-seronegative.

This clone occurred a few times. The chain recombines TRBV5-1 with TRBJ2-2; the D is unclear. Germline CDR1 is SGHRS and CDR2 is YFSETQ. This CDR3 spans 14 amino acids. With 6 bases removed from V and 5 bases from J, the gap between germline ends came to 14 bases. CDR3 amino acids: CASTLTFGTGELFF. For the CDR3, the DNA is TGCGCCAGCACTTTGACCTTCGGGACCGGGGAGCTGTTTTTT.

The table lists this clone with a few counts. The genes are TRBV2 and TRBJ2-7; D is perhaps TRBD2 (7 bases). Deletions cut 6 bases from V and 1 base from J, with 13 bases between. The V gene's germline CDR1 is SNHLY and CDR2 FYNNEI. The CDR3 has 14 residues. The CDR3 loop reads CASRVGGASYEQYF. Written as DNA, the CDR3 is TGTGCCAGCAGGGTTGGGGGGGCTTCCTACGAGCAGTACTTC. The variable domain in full, with the rest retrieved from reference TRBV2 and TRBJ2-7, is EPEVTQTPSHQVTQMGQEVILRCVPISNHLYFYWYRQILGQKVEFLVSFYNNEISEKSEIFDDQFSVERPDGSNFTLKIRSTKLEDSAMYFCASRVGGASYEQYFGPGTRLTVT.

The chain joins TRBV7-9 to TRBJ2-7, with a weak D call TRBD2 (5 bases). CDR1 SEHNR and CDR2 FQNEAQ come from the germline V gene (reference sequence). The CDR3 contains 14 residues. V lost 3 bases and J 2 bases, leaving 11 bases between the germline ends. The DNA for the CDR3 is TGTGCCAGCAGCTTGCCCACTAGACCCTACGAGCAGTACTTC. Residues: CASSLPTRPYEQYF.

This clone appeared a few times. This chain links TRBV5-4 with TRBJ2-3; 13 bases map to TRBD2. Trimming cost V 4 bases and J 2 bases; bases outside gene matches: 4. CDR3 size: 16 residues. Germline V gene data show CDR1 as SGHNT and CDR2 as YYREEE (reference sequence). DNA of the CDR3: TGTGCCAGCAGCGTGGGACTAGCGGGGATCACAGATACGCAGTATTTT. Amino acids: CASSVGLAGITDTQYF. Filled out from reference TRBV5-4 and TRBJ2-3, the complete variable domain reads ETGVTQSPTHLIKTRGQQVTLRCSSQSGHNTVSWYQQALGQGPQFIFQYYREEENGRGNFPPRFSGLQFPNYSSELNVNALELDDSALYLCASSVGLAGITDTQYFGPGTRLTVL.

This rearrangement joins TRBV4-1 to TRBJ2-1, with a tentative D call TRBD2 (6 bases). This CDR3 is built from 16 residues. V was clipped by 3 bases and J by 0 bases, with 12 bases between them. Germline V lookup: CDR1 MGHRA, CDR2 YSYEKL. CDR3 region: CASSHERVSSYNEQFF. CDR3 coding DNA: TGCGCCAGCAGCCATGAGCGGGTGAGCTCCTACAATGAGCAGTTCTTC.

There are a few counts of this clone. The V and J genes are TRBV6-5 and TRBJ1-5; a possible D gene is TRBD1 (5 bases). The V end lost 5 bases, the J end lost 3 bases, and 8 bases lay between the germline ends. This CDR3 region has 13 residues. Germline CDR1 MNHEY, CDR2 SVGAGI. The chain's CDR3 is CASSEDNNQPQHF. In DNA, the CDR3 is TGTGCCAGCAGTGAGGACAACAATCAGCCCCAGCATTTT.

The rearrangement joins TRBV4-1 to TRBJ1-1; tentatively, D is TRBD1 (6 bases). Germline V lookup: CDR1 MGHRA, CDR2 YSYEKL. The CDR3 totals 15 residues. Trimming took off 5 bases at V and 4 bases at J, with 17 bases between the two ends. CDR3 nucleotides: TGCGCCAGCAGCTTAGGGGGGGGGTGGAGCACTGAAGCTTTCTTT. It specifies CASSLGGGWSTEAFF.

This clone was detected only a few times. The rearrangement uses TRBV5-1 and TRBJ1-5; 8 bases map to TRBD1. The V gene end was trimmed by 0 bases and the J gene end by 2 bases; junction bases not matched to a gene: 7. The CDR3 contains 17 residues. CDR1 is SGHRS, CDR2 YFSETQ, per germline. In DNA, the CDR3 is TGCGCCAGCAGCTTGGGCAGGGGGCGAAGGGGCAATCAGCCCCAGCATTTT. This sequence encodes CASSLGRGRRGNQPQHF. Drawing the rest from reference TRBV5-1 and TRBJ1-5, the complete variable domain is KAGVTQTPRYLIKTRGQQVTLSCSPISGHRSVSWYQQTPGQGLQFLFEYFSETQRNKGNFPGRFSGRQFSNSRSEMNVSTLELGDSALYLCASSLGRGRRGNQPQHFGDGTRLSIL.

This clone was detected a few times. The gene calls are TRBV5-1 and TRBJ2-2; D might be TRBD2 (5 bases). Trimming shortened V by 5 bases and J by 2 bases, and 7 bases separated the two germline ends. CDR1 and CDR2 from the germline V gene are SGHRS and YFSETQ. The CDR3 has 13 amino acids. The DNA for the CDR3 is TGCGCCAGCAGGAGCGGAAACACCGGGGAGCTGTTTTTT. Translation gives CASRSGNTGELFF.

This clone was seen once. The rearrangement links TRBV16 to TRBJ2-3; the D is unclear. This CDR3 has 14 amino acids. Germline V gene data show CDR1 as KGHSY and CDR2 as FQNENV. The V gene lost 0 bases and the J gene lost 2 bases, with 6 bases spanning the gap. The CDR3 nucleotides read TGTGCCAGCAGCCAATCGATGGCCACAGATACGCAGTATTTT. It specifies CASSQSMATDTQYF.

V gene TRBV4-1 combines with J gene TRBJ2-5; D possibly corresponds to TRBD2 (6 bases). Trimming took off 4 bases at V and 11 bases at J, with 17 bases between the two ends. The CDR3 length is 13 residues. Germline V gene lookup returns CDR1 MGHRA and CDR2 YSYEKL. The CDR3 is CASSRGLAGEQYF. The CDR3 DNA reads TGCGCCAGCAGCCGGGGACTGGCCGGGGAGCAGTACTTC.

The chain is built from TRBV28 and TRBJ1-1; D gene uncertain. V lost 5 bases, J lost 0 bases, and 13 bases lay in between. Germline CDR1 is MDHEN and CDR2 is SYDVKM. CDR3 size: 15 residues. DNA for the CDR3: TGTGCCAGCAGTCCGTACAAGGAGCTGAACACTGAAGCTTTCTTT. Amino acid sequence: CASSPYKELNTEAFF.

The rearrangement uses TRBV6-6 and TRBJ2-7; 8 nucleotides agree with TRBD1. Germline assignment: CDR1 MNHNY and CDR2 SVGAGI (reference sequence). CDR3 length: 15 amino acids. The trim removed 2 bases at V and 2 bases at J, leaving 5 bases unmatched. CDR3 sequence: CASSYTTGGAYEQYF. CDR3 DNA sequence: TGTGCCAGCAGTTACACCACAGGGGGAGCCTACGAGCAGTACTTC.

The genes are TRBV6-5 and TRBJ2-3; TRBD2 matches at 8 bases. Trimming took 4 bases from V and 6 from J; bases not matched to a gene: 6. The CDR3 contains 14 residues. Germline V lookup: CDR1 MNHEY, CDR2 SVGAGI. The CDR3 protein is CASSSGGPSDTQYF. CDR3 DNA sequence: TGTGCCAGCAGTTCGGGGGGGCCTTCCGATACGCAGTATTTT.

J is TRBJ1-5 and V is TRBV5-1, with 7 bases aligning to TRBD1. V lost 2 bases and J lost 4; bases outside the gene matches: 6. The CDR3 extends over 15 amino acids. Germline CDR1 is SGHRS and CDR2 is YFSETQ. In DNA form, the CDR3 reads TGCGCCAGCAGCTTAGCCGGGACAGCAAATCAGCCCCAGCATTTT. It encodes CASSLAGTANQPQHF.

This clone came up once. This chain links TRBV7-2 with TRBJ2-5, with D maybe TRBD2 (6 bases). CDR1 SGHTA and CDR2 FQGNSA come from the germline V gene. This CDR3 is 14 amino acids long. The V and J ends lost 1 base and 6 bases respectively, with 12 bases between them. The CDR3 sequence: CASSLGGGVKTQYF. The CDR3 region has the DNA TGTGCCAGCAGCTTAGGGGGCGGGGTGAAGACCCAGTACTTC.

V is TRBV28 and J is TRBJ1-2; tentative D call: TRBD1 (6 bases). CDR3 length equals 14 residues. The V and J ends lost 5 bases and 5 bases respectively, with 15 bases between them. Germline lookup yields CDR1 MDHEN and CDR2 SYDVKM. The CDR3 loop is CASSRGDRLYGYTF. In DNA form, the CDR3 reads TGTGCCAGCAGTAGGGGTGACAGGTTATATGGCTACACCTTC.

This clone turned up a few times. The genes are TRBV2 and TRBJ2-7; the D is unclear. V was pared by 4 bases and J by 7 bases, with 17 bases between. The CDR3 is 14 residues long. The germline gives CDR1 SNHLY, CDR2 FYNNEI. As DNA, the CDR3 is TGTGCCAGCAGTGTGCAGATCCCCCTCCGAGAGCAGTACTTC. Its translation is CASSVQIPLREQYF.

The genes are TRBV5-1 and TRBJ1-2; possibly TRBD1 for D (6 bases). CDR3 size: 14 residues. Germline CDR1 SGHRS, CDR2 YFSETQ. Deletions cut 1 base from V and 5 bases from J, with 12 bases between. The CDR3 loop is CASSLFQQGYGYTF. The DNA of the CDR3 is TGCGCCAGCAGCTTGTTTCAACAGGGATATGGCTACACCTTC. The full variable domain, completed using reference TRBV5-1 and TRBJ1-2, is KAGVTQTPRYLIKTRGQQVTLSCSPISGHRSVSWYQQTPGQGLQFLFEYFSETQRNKGNFPGRFSGRQFSNSRSEMNVSTLELGDSALYLCASSLFQQGYGYTFGSGTRLTVV.

The J gene is TRBJ1-5, the V gene TRBV30; D unclear. The CDR3 spans 16 residues. The V end was cut by 1 base, the J end by 6 bases, with 19 bases between. Per germline, CDR1 GTSNPN and CDR2 SVGIG (reference sequence). CDR3 DNA: TGTGCCTGGAGTGGAGGAGGTGGGTGGTTGGGTCAGCCCCAGCATTTT. This translates into CAWSGGGGWLGQPQHF.

This clone was seen only a few times. The V call is TRBV4-1, the J call TRBJ2-7, with 7 bases fitting TRBD1. Per germline, CDR1 MGHRA and CDR2 YSYEKL. The CDR3 contains 15 residues. Losses at the gene ends were 1 base for V and 4 bases for J; bases not matched to a gene: 7. CDR3 coding DNA: TGCGCCAGCAGCCAAGCGGACAGGCCGACGTACGAGCAGTACTTC. It specifies CASSQADRPTYEQYF.

The chain has TRBV7-7 and TRBJ2-5; D is perhaps TRBD1 (6 bases). The V end lost 5 bases, the J end lost 6 bases, and 16 bases lay between the germline ends. The germline V gene has CDR1 SSHAT and CDR2 FNYEAQ (reference sequence). The CDR3 is made up of 14 amino acids. The CDR3 DNA reads as TGTGCCAGCAGCCCGGACAGTGGTGGGAAGACCCAGTACTTC. Translating gives CASSPDSGGKTQYF.

Of note for this clone: A junction boundary mismatches the germline segment, possibly from a read error. V gene TRBV7-9 combines with J gene TRBJ2-1; 12 nucleotides agree with TRBD2. Germline CDR1 is SEHNR and CDR2 is FQNEAQ (reference sequence). The CDR3 consists of 16 residues. The CDR3 loop is CSSSPRLAGEYNEQFF. CDR3 DNA sequence: TGTTCCAGCAGCCCGCGACTAGCGGGGGAATACAATGAGCAGTTCTTC. The whole variable domain, filled in from reference TRBV7-9 and TRBJ2-1, reads DTGVSQNPRHKITKRGQNVTFRCDPISEHNRLYWYRQTLGQGPEFLTYFQNEAQLEKSRLLSDRFSAERPKGSFSTLEIQRTEQGDSAMYLCSSSPRLAGEYNEQFFGPGTRLTVL.

The chain links TRBV2 to TRBJ2-5, with TRBD1 as a possible D gene (6 bases). TRBJ2-7 explains the end of the DNA better; the J call may be wrong. This CDR3 contains 14 residues. Germline V gene sequence: CDR1 SNHLY, CDR2 FYNNEI. The CDR3 coding sequence is TGTGCCAGCAGAACGTTGACAGGCTCCTACGAGCAGTACTTC. Translating gives CASRTLTGSYEQYF.

On this clone: At one boundary the junction diverges from the germline segment, which might be a read error. The chain combines TRBV2 with TRBJ1-2; 10 bases map to TRBD1. The germline gives CDR1 SNHLY, CDR2 FYNNEI. This CDR3 is built from 12 residues. The CDR3 reads CASRYLTTGGPF. CDR3 nucleotide sequence: TGTGCCAGCAGGTACCTTACGACAGGGGGCCCCTTC.

The V and J genes are TRBV27 and TRBJ2-6; D not certain. Germline values: CDR1 MNHEY, CDR2 SMNVEV (reference sequence). Deletions cut 3 bases from V and 8 bases from J, with 8 bases between. The CDR3 runs 13 residues. The CDR3 region is CASSLGRTNVLTF. The CDR3, as DNA: TGTGCCAGCAGTTTGGGCAGGACCAACGTCCTGACTTTC.

The chain joins TRBV30 to TRBJ2-1; 7 bases are shared with TRBD2. This CDR3 is 11 amino acids long. CDR1 GTSNPN and CDR2 SVGIG come from the germline V gene (reference sequence). CDR3 loop: CSSGNYNEQFF. In DNA form, the CDR3 reads TGTTCCAGCGGGAACTACAATGAGCAGTTCTTC.

This CDR3 reads CASSIRTGIYGYTF. For the CDR3, the DNA is TGTGCCAGTAGTATAAGGACAGGGATCTATGGCTACACCTTC. The chain recombines TRBV19 with TRBJ1-2; 8 bases line up with TRBD1. The germline CDR1 and CDR2 sequences are LNHDA and SQIVND (reference sequence). The V and J ends lost 2 bases and 4 bases, in that order; junction bases with no gene match: 3. The CDR3 extends over 14 amino acids.

CDR3 DNA sequence: TGTGCCTGGAGTGTACAATACATGAACACTGAAGCTTTCTTT. This gives the protein CAWSVQYMNTEAFF. The gene calls are TRBV30 and TRBJ1-1; D not certain. Looked up from germline, CDR1 is GTSNPN and CDR2 is SVGIG (reference sequence). CDR3 length equals 14 residues. Trimming pared 0 bases from V and 0 bases from J, leaving 8 bases between.

The chain links TRBV5-5 to TRBJ2-7, with 8 bases matching TRBD2. The V and J ends lost 4 bases and 4 bases, in that order; junction bases with no gene match: 1. The CDR3 length is 12 residues. From germline, CDR1 is SGHKS and CDR2 YYEKEE (reference sequence). The CDR3 DNA follows: TGTGCCAGCAGCCCGGGAGGGTACGAGCAGTACTTC. Its protein is CASSPGGYEQYF. Variable domain in full (rest from reference TRBV5-5 and TRBJ2-7): DAGVTQSPTHLIKTRGQQVTLRCSPISGHKSVSWYQQVLGQGPQFIFQYYEKEERGRGNFPDRFSARQFPNYSSELNVNALLLGDSALYLCASSPGGYEQYFGPGTRLTVT.